The T cell receptor beta chain described here comes from a study of blood T cell repertoires in COVID-19. Study at large: Acute and convalescent COVID-19 specimens originated in the United States, Italy and Spain.

Sequencing used immunoSEQ multiplex PCR; TCRdb keeps in-frame clones, though not all of them. The repertoire consists of a few hundred thousand clones, with 85% occurring once and the leading ten covering roughly 20%. The table lists this clone with a few counts. The length of the CDR3 is 17 residues. V lost 7 bases and J lost 0; bases outside the gene matches: 12. CDR1 is MDHEN, CDR2 SYDVKM, per germline. The clonotype was recovered from a middle-aged man who had recovered from COVID-19. The source material was PBMCs or T cells enriched from blood (not recorded which). J is TRBJ1-5 and V is TRBV28; TRBD1 matches at 7 bases. The chain's CDR3 is CASKPGQPFRSNQPQHF. CDR3 DNA sequence: TGTGCCAGCAAGCCGGGACAGCCTTTTCGTAGCAATCAGCCCCAGCATTTT. Together with reference TRBV28 and TRBJ1-5, the CDR3 gives the full variable domain: DVKVTQSSRYLVKRTGEKVFLECVQDMDHENMFWYRQDPGLGLRLIYFSYDVKMKEKGDIPEGYSVSREKKERFSLILESASTNQTSMYLCASKPGQPFRSNQPQHFGDGTRLSIL.